This T cell receptor (beta chain) comes out of a study of T cells after posttransplantation cyclophosphamide. Unmatched junction bases numbered 4, after V lost 4 bases and J lost 8 bases. The CDR3 runs 12 residues. Germline assignment: CDR1 LNHDA and CDR2 SQIVND (reference sequence). Study results and limitations: Donor CD8+ memory clones often dominated recipient blood repertoires at later times. Tissue-infiltrating T cells from skin or gut overlapped little with blood T cells.

Regarding this clone: Its antigen is currently unknown.

Sequenced by immunoSEQ multiplex PCR; TCRdb stores in-frame clones only, minus some. The sample lists some 4,500 clones; 73% were seen once. Control samples came 1 year after myeloablative marrow transplants with methotrexate plus calcineurin inhibitor. This clonotype was obtained from a female patient between 50 and 59 years old who received an allogeneic stem cell transplant from an unrelated donor, was CMV-positive, and had acute and chronic GVHD. Some T cells may trace back to the graft donor. The chain recombines TRBV19 with TRBJ1-2; 7 positions match TRBD1. Material: PBMCs, obtained around 300 days after allogeneic stem cell transplant with calcineurin inhibitor and methotrexate. The CDR3 nucleotides read TGTGCCAGTAGTACAAGGACAGGAGGCTACACCTTC. This sequence encodes CASSTRTGGYTF.